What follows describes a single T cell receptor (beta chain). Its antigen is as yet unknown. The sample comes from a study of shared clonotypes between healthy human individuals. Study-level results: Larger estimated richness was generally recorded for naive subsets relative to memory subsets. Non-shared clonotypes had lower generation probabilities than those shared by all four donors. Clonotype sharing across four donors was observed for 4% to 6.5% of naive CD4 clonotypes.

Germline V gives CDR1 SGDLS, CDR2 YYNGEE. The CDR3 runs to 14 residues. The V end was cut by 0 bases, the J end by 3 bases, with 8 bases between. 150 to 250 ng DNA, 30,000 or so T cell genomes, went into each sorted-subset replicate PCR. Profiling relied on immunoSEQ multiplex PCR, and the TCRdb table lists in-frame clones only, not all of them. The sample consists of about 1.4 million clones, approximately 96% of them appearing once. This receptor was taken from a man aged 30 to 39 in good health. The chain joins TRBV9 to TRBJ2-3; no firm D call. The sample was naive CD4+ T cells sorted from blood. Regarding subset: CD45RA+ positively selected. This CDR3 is CASSVGRKTDTQYF. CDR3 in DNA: TGTGCCAGCAGCGTAGGGCGGAAGACAGATACGCAGTATTTT.